The T cell receptor beta chain described here comes from a study of CD8 T cells in ankylosing spondylitis. This clonotype was seen repeatedly, ten times or more. What it binds is not known. CDR3 length: 16 amino acids. Germline CDR1 is SGHTA and CDR2 is FQGNSA. V was shortened by 0 bases and J by 6 bases, with 15 bases between the two germline ends. Quantitative 5'-RACE with molecular barcodes was used to make the TCR beta libraries. TCRdb re-called the 5' RACE reads through MiXCR, storing one row per CDR3 protein. The sample includes roughly 160,000 distinct CDR3 sequences, 11% of them seen just once. Study findings and constraints: Made up of eight or nine highly homologous variants, a TCR beta motif appeared characteristic of ankylosing spondylitis blood. As reported, disease-linked clones showed significant enrichment in matched ankylosing spondylitis synovial fluid.

Sequences were obtained from blood, either unsorted or a sorted T cell fraction (not recorded which). The source is a male donor with ankylosing spondylitis or in good health (not recorded which). The V gene is TRBV7-2, the J gene TRBJ1-3, with TRBD1 as a possible D gene (5 bases). The CDR3: CASSLAGAVSVNTIYF. The CDR3 region has the DNA TGTGCCAGCAGCTTAGCAGGGGCGGTCTCGGTAAACACCATATATTTT.